The 27 T cell receptor beta chains reported below all come from one sample, sequenced in a study of cytomegalovirus exposure and HLA in healthy donors. Method: immunoSEQ multiplex PCR; TCRdb's copy keeps in-frame clones and lacks some. The sample lists about 150,000 clones, 80% to 90% occurring once. Source material: PBMCs. The origin of the receptors is a woman aged 25 to 39 in good health and CMV-seropositive.

The chain employs TRBV6-1 and TRBJ1-1, with D unclear. Germline CDR1 MNHNS, CDR2 SASEGT. V was shortened by 8 bases and J by 1 base, with 14 bases between the two germline ends. This CDR3 region has 14 residues. CDR3: CASSYDTRNTEAFF. The CDR3 DNA reads TGTGCCAGCTCCTATGACACTCGGAACACTGAAGCTTTCTTT.

V and J are TRBV27 and TRBJ1-1; 8 bases match TRBD1. V lost 5 bases, J lost 4 bases, and 6 bases stayed unmatched. The CDR3 extends over 14 amino acids. Germline CDR1 and CDR2: MNHEY and SMNVEV (reference sequence). This CDR3 is CASSVRGLGTEAFF. In DNA form, the CDR3 reads TGTGCCAGCAGTGTCAGGGGGCTAGGCACTGAAGCTTTCTTT.

V gene TRBV7-9 combines with J gene TRBJ2-1; 8 positions agree with TRBD2. Trimming at V came to 3 bases and at J to 8 bases, leaving 3 bases not matched to a gene. CDR3 length equals 13 residues. Germline V CDR1 and CDR2: SEHNR, FQNEAQ (reference sequence). This chain's CDR3 is CASSFSGNDEQFF. DNA for the CDR3: TGTGCCAGCAGCTTTAGCGGGAACGATGAGCAGTTCTTC.

The chain carries TRBV15 and TRBJ2-7; possible D gene TRBD2, 6 bases. CDR1 and CDR2 (germline): LNHNV, YYDKDF (reference sequence). The CDR3 is made up of 14 amino acids. The V gene lost 1 base and the J gene lost 2 bases, with 9 bases spanning the gap. The chain's CDR3 is CATSRGDWAYEQYF. The CDR3 DNA follows: TGTGCCACCAGCAGAGGGGACTGGGCCTACGAGCAGTACTTC.

A few counts support this clone. This sequence joins TRBV6-1 and TRBJ1-2; TRBD1 agrees at 9 bases. Trimming removed 6 bases from V and 8 bases from J; junction bases left unmatched: 7. Germline CDR1 and CDR2: MNHNS and SASEGT. The CDR3 loop spans 13 amino acids. The CDR3 sequence is CASRLQGAPGYTF. The CDR3 region has the DNA TGTGCCAGCAGACTACAGGGGGCGCCAGGCTACACCTTC.

The V gene is TRBV5-1, the J gene TRBJ1-2; a possible D gene is TRBD1 (5 bases). The germline V and J ends were trimmed by 4 bases and 0 bases, with 16 bases remaining between them. The CDR3 totals 16 residues. Germline values: CDR1 SGHRS, CDR2 YFSETQ. The CDR3 reads CASSPFLTGSNYGYTF. CDR3 sequence (DNA): TGCGCCAGCAGCCCCTTTTTAACAGGTTCTAACTATGGCTACACCTTC.

This clone was observed once. The chain has TRBV4-1 and TRBJ2-7; 10 bases are shared with TRBD1. V was clipped by 3 bases and J by 1 base; unmatched bases: 12. Germline V CDR1 and CDR2: MGHRA, YSYEKL. The CDR3 loop spans 18 amino acids. The CDR3 loop is CASSQGTGESSYSYEQYF. In DNA, the CDR3 is TGCGCCAGCAGCCAGGGGACAGGGGAGTCATCCTATTCCTACGAGCAGTACTTC.

The chain has TRBV5-6 and TRBJ1-2; possibly TRBD1 for D (5 bases). CDR3 length: 14 amino acids. Trimming pared 0 bases from V and 6 bases from J, leaving 12 bases between. CDR1 is SGHDT and CDR2 is YYEEEE in the germline V gene. The CDR3 reads CASSLGQGGDGYTF. Written as DNA, the CDR3 is TGTGCCAGCAGCTTGGGGCAGGGAGGCGATGGCTACACCTTC.

The chain is built from TRBV28 and TRBJ1-5, with D tentatively TRBD1 (6 bases). V gave up 7 bases and J gave up 7 bases, with 20 bases separating them. The CDR3 is made up of 15 amino acids. Germline CDR1 and CDR2: MDHEN and SYDVKM. The CDR3 DNA follows: TGTGCCAGCACCCCACAGGGAAACCCGGGGCAGCCCCAGCATTTT. It translates to CASTPQGNPGQPQHF. Looking up the rest from reference TRBV28 and TRBJ1-5 gives the full variable domain: DVKVTQSSRYLVKRTGEKVFLECVQDMDHENMFWYRQDPGLGLRLIYFSYDVKMKEKGDIPEGYSVSREKKERFSLILESASTNQTSMYLCASTPQGNPGQPQHFGDGTRLSIL.

The chain uses TRBV15 and TRBJ2-1; 8 bases line up with TRBD1. Trimming took 0 bases from V and 9 from J; bases not matched to a gene: 7. The CDR3 runs to 15 residues. The germline V gene has CDR1 LNHNV and CDR2 YYDKDF (reference sequence). The CDR3 nucleotides read TGTGCCACCAGCAGAGACCGGACAGGGATGGGTGAGCAGTTCTTC. Amino acid sequence: CATSRDRTGMGEQFF.

V gene TRBV6-1 combines with J gene TRBJ1-2; possibly TRBD1 for D (6 bases). Trimming took 3 bases from V and 1 from J, leaving 12 bases between them. The CDR3 consists of 15 residues. In germline, CDR1 is MNHNS, CDR2 SASEGT. CDR3: CASSDLGAGNYGYTF. CDR3 nucleotide sequence: TGTGCCAGCAGTGACCTGGGGGCAGGTAACTATGGCTACACCTTC.

This clone was recorded a few times. J is TRBJ2-3 and V is TRBV7-3; D remains unclear. The CDR3 loop spans 13 amino acids. V lost 5 bases, J lost 2 bases, and 8 bases lay in between. Per germline, CDR1 SGHTA and CDR2 FQGTGA. CDR3 nucleotides: TGTGCCAGCAGCCTCCTAATCACAGATACGCAGTATTTT. Translated: CASSLLITDTQYF. The whole variable domain, filled in from reference TRBV7-3 and TRBJ2-3, reads GAGVSQTPSNKVTEKGKYVELRCDPISGHTALYWYRQSLGQGPEFLIYFQGTGAADDSGLPNDRFFAVRPEGSVSTLKIQRTERGDSAVYLCASSLLITDTQYFGPGTRLTVL.

This clone was detected only a few times. Distinct nucleotide sequences in the sample also encode this CDR3. J is TRBJ1-5 and V is TRBV19; D uncertain. The germline V gene has CDR1 LNHDA and CDR2 SQIVND (reference sequence). V gave up 6 bases and J gave up 0 bases, with 6 bases separating them. This CDR3 is 13 amino acids long. The CDR3: CASRLYSNQPQHF. CDR3 sequence (DNA): TGTGCCAGTAGACTCTATAGCAATCAGCCCCAGCATTTT.

V usage is TRBV1 and J usage is TRBJ2-5; TRBD1, the table's D call, was not compared with the DNA. TRBV1 is designated a pseudogene. The CDR3 length is 13 residues. CDR3 coding DNA: TGCACCAGCAGCTCCGACAGTCAAGAGACCCAGTACTTC. Its translation: CTSSSDSQETQYF.

In this sample, this clone turned up once. This rearrangement joins TRBV9 to TRBJ2-3, with 8 positions matching TRBD2. CDR1 is SGDLS and CDR2 is YYNGEE in the germline V gene. CDR3 length: 15 amino acids. The V and J ends lost 3 bases and 5 bases, in that order; junction bases with no gene match: 8. CDR3 sequence reads: CASSDFGTRKDTQYF. The CDR3 DNA reads TGTGCCAGCAGCGACTTCGGGACTAGGAAAGATACGCAGTATTTT.

CDR3 residues: CASSPPSGSSHEQFF. The CDR3 DNA reads as TGTGCCAGCAGTCCTCCTAGCGGGAGTTCGCATGAGCAGTTCTTC. The gene calls are TRBV27 and TRBJ2-1, with 10 bases identical to TRBD2. From germline, CDR1 is MNHEY and CDR2 SMNVEV (reference sequence). The trim removed 5 bases at V and 8 bases at J, leaving 9 bases unmatched. This CDR3 contains 15 residues.

The V call is TRBV19, the J call TRBJ2-7; TRBD2 agrees at 8 bases. This CDR3 contains 16 residues. Trimming removed 1 base from V and 4 bases from J; junction bases left unmatched: 9. CDR1 is LNHDA and CDR2 is SQIVND in the germline V gene (reference sequence). DNA of the CDR3: TGTGCCAGTAGTATAGGAGCGGGGGCGATAAATTACGAGCAGTACTTC. Translated, it gives CASSIGAGAINYEQYF.

The CDR3 region has the DNA TGTGCCAGCAGTATCCAGGGGGTAGGCACTGAAGCTTTCTTT. The encoded protein is CASSIQGVGTEAFF. The rearrangement uses TRBV6-5 and TRBJ1-1; the match to TRBD1 covers 7 bases. J gave up 4 bases and V 5 bases, and 7 bases lay outside the gene matches. The CDR3 is 14 amino acids. Germline V lookup: CDR1 MNHEY, CDR2 SVGAGI.

The V call is TRBV6-1, the J call TRBJ1-1; 8 positions match TRBD1. V lost 6 bases and J lost 4; bases outside the gene matches: 4. The CDR3 has 13 amino acids. The germline V gene encodes CDR1 MNHNS and CDR2 SASEGT. The CDR3 sequence is CASSGGTGTEAFF. The CDR3 coding sequence is TGTGCCAGCAGCGGTGGGACAGGCACTGAAGCTTTCTTT.

V and J are TRBV2 and TRBJ1-1; D is possibly TRBD1 (6 bases). Per germline, CDR1 SNHLY and CDR2 FYNNEI. CDR3 length equals 14 residues. V lost 6 bases and J 1 base, leaving 12 bases between the germline ends. DNA for the CDR3: TGTGCCAGCAGGGAGACAGGTGGGAACACTGAAGCTTTCTTT. Residues: CASRETGGNTEAFF.

The V gene is TRBV7-7, the J gene TRBJ2-1; TRBD2 agrees at 11 bases. CDR1 and CDR2 from the germline V gene are SSHAT and FNYEAQ (reference sequence). Trimming at V came to 5 bases and at J to 5 bases, leaving 8 bases not matched to a gene. The CDR3 covers 16 residues. The CDR3 region is CASSPLRLAGHNEQFF. The CDR3 coding sequence is TGTGCCAGCAGCCCCCTGAGACTAGCGGGACACAATGAGCAGTTCTTC.

The chain is built from TRBV15 and TRBJ2-7; TRBD2 agrees at 9 bases. Germline CDR1 is LNHNV and CDR2 is YYDKDF (reference sequence). The CDR3 runs 14 residues. J was trimmed by 4 bases and V by 3 bases; bases with no gene match: 4. CDR3 in amino acids: CATSSALAGYEQYF. CDR3 sequence (DNA): TGTGCCACCAGCAGCGCACTAGCGGGTTACGAGCAGTACTTC.

The gene calls are TRBV20-1 and TRBJ2-3; a weak D match, TRBD2 (6 bases). The CDR3 has 10 residues. CDR1 is DFQATT, CDR2 SNEGSKA, per germline (reference sequence). Trimming removed 4 bases at V and 14 bases at J, with 13 bases between. In DNA form, the CDR3 reads TGCAGTGCTATCTCGGGGACTCCGTATTTT. Its protein product is CSAISGTPYF.

The chain is built from TRBV28 and TRBJ2-3; 7 positions agree with TRBD2. V dropped 7 bases and J dropped 6; count of bases not matched to a gene: 10. This CDR3 comprises 14 residues. Germline V gives CDR1 MDHEN, CDR2 SYDVKM. The CDR3 is CASTPGGGRDTQYF. The DNA of the CDR3 is TGTGCCAGCACCCCGGGAGGCGGCCGGGATACGCAGTATTTT.

This clone was detected once. The chain is built from TRBV7-8 and TRBJ2-2; D is unresolved. The V end was cut by 5 bases, the J end by 4 bases, with 17 bases between. Germline lookup yields CDR1 SGHVS and CDR2 FQNEAQ. The CDR3 contains 16 residues. The CDR3 DNA is TGTGCCAGCAGCCTTCTAGGAAACCTGGTCACCGGGGAGCTGTTTTTT. Residues: CASSLLGNLVTGELFF.

The chain joins TRBV5-1 to TRBJ1-6, with 7 bases identical to TRBD1. In germline, CDR1 is SGHRS, CDR2 YFSETQ. V was pared by 4 bases and J by 2 bases, with 6 bases of the junction left unmatched. This CDR3 has 16 residues. CDR3 protein: CASSPTGTAYNSPLHF. The CDR3 DNA reads TGCGCCAGCAGCCCGACAGGGACGGCCTATAATTCACCCCTCCACTTT. Full variable domain (missing parts from reference TRBV5-1 and TRBJ1-6): KAGVTQTPRYLIKTRGQQVTLSCSPISGHRSVSWYQQTPGQGLQFLFEYFSETQRNKGNFPGRFSGRQFSNSRSEMNVSTLELGDSALYLCASSPTGTAYNSPLHFGNGTRLTVT.

In this sample, this clone turned up once. This chain links TRBV18 with TRBJ1-1; D is uncertain. In germline, CDR1 is KGHSH, CDR2 LQKENI. The CDR3 sequence is 15 residues long. The V gene lost 0 bases and the J gene lost 5 bases, with 13 bases spanning the gap. The CDR3 DNA reads as TGTGCCAGCTCACCACCAGGGAGACGAGGGACTGAAGCTTTCTTT. It encodes CASSPPGRRGTEAFF.